This record looks at one T cell receptor beta chain sequence and its context. Its antigen is unidentified. The PCR was carried out with 60 Vbeta primers and 13 Jbeta primers. Repertoires were generated with immunoSEQ multiplex PCR, while TCRdb's copy carries only in-frame clones and drops some. The sample lists about 180,000 clones, around 80% occurring once. This sample is part of a study of cytomegalovirus exposure and HLA in healthy donors. Study overall: An analysis done earlier identified more than 90 million unique TCR beta sequences from roughly 190 million T cells. Membership in the Caucasian-associated ancestry cluster was found for about 80% of approximately 380 genotyped donors. Points from the study as a whole: In vitro confirmation showed a few CMV-associated chains to be CMV antigen specific.

V shed 4 bases and J 3 bases; nucleotides not matched to a gene: 6. This CDR3 has 16 amino acids. Germline V gene data show CDR1 as SGHRS and CDR2 as YFSETQ. What was sequenced was PBMCs. This receptor was taken from a female donor in good health and CMV-seronegative. V and J are TRBV5-1 and TRBJ2-3; 12 positions agree with TRBD2. CDR3 sequence: CASSLKTSGSTDTQYF. The CDR3 region has the DNA TGCGCCAGCAGCCTAAAGACTAGCGGGAGTACAGATACGCAGTATTTT.